Presented here are 24 T cell receptor beta chains from one specimen sequenced in a study of shared clonotypes between healthy human individuals. The assay was immunoSEQ multiplex PCR, and TCRdb's table has in-frame clones only and misses some. The data show 450,000 to 500,000 clones, 76% seen once. Input material: PBMCs. All receptors come from a woman between 40 and 55 years old in good health. Some clones in this sample may be carry-over from other donors' samples.

CDR3 nucleotides: TGCGCCAGCAGTCAAGGGCCTACCGTACAGTACTTC. Translation: CASSQGPTVQYF. The chain is built from TRBV23-1 and TRBJ2-7; D is unresolved. TRBV23-1 is labeled an ORF, and its function is uncertain. Trimming shortened V by 2 bases and J by 10 bases, and 12 bases separated the two germline ends. The CDR3 totals 12 residues.

J is TRBJ2-7 and V is TRBV28; TRBD1 matches 11 bases. Germline-derived CDR1 and CDR2 are MDHEN and SYDVKM. The trim removed 4 bases at V and 5 bases at J, leaving 4 bases unmatched. CDR3 length: 14 amino acids. This CDR3 is CASSYPGQGDEQYF. The CDR3 bases are TGTGCCAGCAGTTACCCGGGACAGGGGGACGAGCAGTACTTC.

This clone was observed once. CDR3 in amino acids: CASSPTSGDYNEQFF. For the CDR3, the DNA is TGTGCCAGCAGTCCGACTAGCGGGGATTACAATGAGCAGTTCTTC. The chain is built from TRBV2 and TRBJ2-1, with TRBD2 matching 11 bases. The CDR3 covers 15 residues. Germline CDR1 is SNHLY and CDR2 is FYNNEI. V lost 5 bases, J lost 4 bases, and 4 bases stayed unmatched.

A note on this clone: Likely a read error: the CDR3 ends without its conserved phenylalanine or tryptophan. The chain links TRBV7-2 to TRBJ2-7, with D perhaps given as TRBD1 or TRBD2 (5 bases each). The CDR3 spans 14 residues. Germline assignment: CDR1 SGHTA and CDR2 FQGNSA. The CDR3 bases are TGTGCCAGCAGCGTAGCCGGGACGACCTACGAGCAGTACCTC. Translating it yields CASSVAGTTYEQYL.

This chain connects TRBV7-6 to TRBJ2-3, with a weak D call TRBD2 (5 bases). The CDR3 has 16 residues. Trimming left V 0 bases short and J 6 bases short, with 16 bases between. Germline V CDR1 and CDR2: SGHVS, FNYEAQ. The CDR3 reads CASSLAPATIADTQYF. The CDR3, as DNA: TGTGCCAGCAGCTTAGCGCCAGCGACAATAGCGGATACGCAGTATTTT.

The table lists this clone with a few counts. V gene TRBV7-9 combines with J gene TRBJ1-5; no clear D. Germline V lookup: CDR1 SEHNR, CDR2 FQNEAQ (reference sequence). The CDR3 covers 14 residues. The V end was cut by 5 bases, the J end by 0 bases, with 8 bases between. DNA for the CDR3: TGTGCCAGCAGCACGTCGTCTAGCAATCAGCCCCAGCATTTT. Translating gives CASSTSSSNQPQHF.

This clone was seen more than once but under ten times. The rearrangement joins TRBV30 to TRBJ2-1, with D perhaps assigned TRBD1 or TRBD2 (5 bases each). V shed 2 bases and J shed 1 base, with 15 bases lying between them. The CDR3 is 16 residues long. CDR1 and CDR2 from the germline V gene are GTSNPN and SVGIG (reference sequence). The CDR3 DNA is TGTGCCTGGAGTCGGGGCTTGGGGGAATCCTACAATGAGCAGTTCTTC. Its translation is CAWSRGLGESYNEQFF.

V is TRBV19 and J is TRBJ1-5; no clear D. The length of the CDR3 is 14 residues. V gave up 3 bases and J gave up 5 bases, with 11 bases separating them. Germline lookup yields CDR1 LNHDA and CDR2 SQIVND (reference sequence). This CDR3 is CASSIGFRDQPQHF. For the CDR3, the DNA is TGTGCCAGTAGTATCGGATTCCGAGATCAGCCCCAGCATTTT.

This clone has only a few counts. The V and J genes are TRBV28 and TRBJ2-6, with D unclear. The CDR3 length is 15 residues. Trimming took 5 bases from V and 1 from J, leaving 9 bases between them. Germline CDR1 reads MDHEN; CDR2 reads SYDVKM. The CDR3 spells CASSMDQSGANVLTF. CDR3 in DNA: TGTGCCAGCAGTATGGACCAATCTGGGGCCAACGTCCTGACTTTC.

The V gene is TRBV28, the J gene TRBJ1-5; tentatively, D is TRBD1 (6 bases). The CDR3 loop spans 16 amino acids. Germline lookup yields CDR1 MDHEN and CDR2 SYDVKM. V lost 6 bases and J 6 bases, leaving 21 bases between the germline ends. The CDR3 here is CASSSNPSGGAQPQHF. CDR3 sequence (DNA): TGTGCCAGCAGCTCTAATCCCAGCGGGGGGGCTCAGCCCCAGCATTTT.

V and J are TRBV19 and TRBJ2-7, with TRBD2 identical over 11 bases. Germline V gene data show CDR1 as LNHDA and CDR2 as SQIVND (reference sequence). J was trimmed by 0 bases and V by 11 bases; bases with no gene match: 6. The CDR3 sequence is 14 residues long. CDR3 amino acids: CASAGTSGSYEQYF. CDR3 coding DNA: TGTGCCTCCGCCGGGACTAGCGGCTCCTACGAGCAGTACTTC.

DNA of the CDR3: TGCGCCAGCAGCCAGATCGACAGGGACAGCGATGGCTACACCTTC. Translation: CASSQIDRDSDGYTF. The chain couples TRBV4-1 to TRBJ1-2; 7 bases are shared with TRBD1. CDR1 MGHRA and CDR2 YSYEKL come from the germline V gene. The V segment lost 3 bases and the J segment 6 bases; nucleotides outside the gene matches: 10. The CDR3 loop spans 15 amino acids.

The sample holds many counts of this clone. The chain joins TRBV2 to TRBJ1-2; possibly TRBD1 for D (6 bases). V was pared by 6 bases and J by 5 bases, with 19 bases between. CDR3 length: 15 amino acids. Germline-derived CDR1 and CDR2 are SNHLY and FYNNEI. The CDR3 protein is CASSLNRESTYGYTF. The CDR3 nucleotides read TGTGCCAGCAGCCTAAACAGGGAATCCACTTATGGCTACACCTTC.

The gene calls are TRBV5-1 and TRBJ2-3; the match to TRBD2 covers 11 bases. V shed 4 bases and J 5 bases; nucleotides not matched to a gene: 3. The CDR3 has 14 residues. Germline V gene lookup returns CDR1 SGHRS and CDR2 YFSETQ. The CDR3 reads CASSLTSGVDTQYF. The CDR3 region has the DNA TGCGCCAGCAGCCTGACTAGCGGGGTAGATACGCAGTATTTT.

CDR3 protein: CASSFRDGSYEQYF. Here the CDR3 DNA reads TGTGCCAGCAGCTTCAGGGACGGATCCTACGAGCAGTACTTC. This chain connects TRBV5-4 to TRBJ2-7; D might be TRBD1 or TRBD2, each matching 5 bases. This CDR3 region has 14 residues. Germline V gene lookup returns CDR1 SGHNT and CDR2 YYREEE (reference sequence). Trimming took 2 bases from V and 1 from J, leaving 10 bases between them.

V is TRBV28 and J is TRBJ1-2, with 8 positions matching TRBD1. V was clipped by 4 bases and J by 6 bases; unmatched bases: 13. Germline lookup yields CDR1 MDHEN and CDR2 SYDVKM. The CDR3 is 16 amino acids. As DNA, the CDR3 is TGTGCCAGCAGTTCAATAGACAGGGGCAGGGTCCATGGCTACACCTTC. Its protein product is CASSSIDRGRVHGYTF.

A few counts support this clone. The V call is TRBV5-6, the J call TRBJ1-1; D unclear. Trimming shortened V by 0 bases and J by 8 bases, and 5 bases separated the two germline ends. CDR3 length: 11 amino acids. CDR1 and CDR2 from the germline V gene are SGHDT and YYEEEE. In nucleotides, the CDR3 is TGTGCCAGCAGCTTGGTTGGGGAAGCTTTCTTT. Translation gives CASSLVGEAFF. Full variable domain (remainder filled in from reference TRBV5-6 and TRBJ1-1): DAGVTQSPTHLIKTRGQQVTLRCSPKSGHDTVSWYQQALGQGPQFIFQYYEEEERQRGNFPDRFSGHQFPNYSSELNVNALLLGDSALYLCASSLVGEAFFGQGTRLTVV.

The CDR3 bases are TGTGCCAGTACCCGGGACAGGACGTTTGATGAGCAGTTCTTC. Protein: CASTRDRTFDEQFF. The chain recombines TRBV19 with TRBJ2-1; 8 nucleotides align to TRBD1. V lost 7 bases and J lost 8; bases outside the gene matches: 10. The CDR3 loop spans 14 amino acids. Germline V CDR1 and CDR2: LNHDA, SQIVND (reference sequence).

Regarding this clone: Other nucleotide sequences in the sample specify the same CDR3. The chain recombines TRBV7-3 with TRBJ2-2; 7 nucleotides agree with TRBD1. Germline V gene sequence: CDR1 SGHTA, CDR2 FQGTGA. V lost 4 bases and J lost 5; bases outside the gene matches: 4. This CDR3 is built from 14 residues. The CDR3: CASSSGQITGELFF. CDR3 nucleotide sequence: TGTGCCAGCAGCTCGGGACAGATTACCGGGGAGCTGTTTTTT.

This clone showed up just a few times. Since a much larger clone is just one base distant, this may be a read error. The sample contains more than one DNA sequence encoding this CDR3. The rearrangement links TRBV5-6 to TRBJ1-1, with D perhaps matching TRBD1 (6 bases). The V gene lost 7 bases and the J gene lost 2 bases, with 24 bases spanning the gap. The CDR3 has 17 residues. CDR1 is SGHDT and CDR2 is YYEEEE in the germline V gene. CDR3 nucleotide sequence: TGTGCCAGCCACTATATGACAGGTCTACTTGATAACACTGAAGCTTTCTTT. It specifies CASHYMTGLLDNTEAFF.

This clone was seen a few times. The chain couples TRBV19 to TRBJ1-2, with unresolved D. Germline values: CDR1 LNHDA, CDR2 SQIVND (reference sequence). Between the trimmed V and J ends, which lost 8 bases and 3 bases, there was a span of 7 bases. There are 11 residues in the CDR3. The CDR3, as DNA: TGTGCCAGTTTTGTTCACTATGGCTACACCTTC. This gives the protein CASFVHYGYTF.

Concerning this clone: Other nucleotide sequences from this sample produce the same CDR3. The chain employs TRBV2 and TRBJ2-1, with TRBD2 as a possible D gene (5 bases). CDR1 and CDR2 from the germline V gene are SNHLY and FYNNEI. The CDR3 has 11 residues. Trimming removed 4 bases at V and 10 bases at J, with 8 bases between. For the CDR3, the DNA is TGTGCCAGCAGTGTATCGGGAGAGCAGTTCTTC. Amino acid sequence: CASSVSGEQFF.

The J gene is TRBJ2-5, the V gene TRBV5-1, with D possibly TRBD1 on 5 matching bases. CDR3 size: 13 residues. Germline values: CDR1 SGHRS, CDR2 YFSETQ. The V gene lost 1 base and the J gene lost 3 bases, with 7 bases spanning the gap. The CDR3: CASSLRGEETQYF. CDR3 coding DNA: TGCGCCAGCAGCTTGAGGGGTGAAGAGACCCAGTACTTC.

This chain links TRBV7-6 with TRBJ1-1, with 7 bases that match TRBD1. V dropped 5 bases and J dropped 5; count of bases not matched to a gene: 11. This CDR3 has 15 residues. Germline V lookup: CDR1 SGHVS, CDR2 FNYEAQ. In nucleotides, the CDR3 is TGTGCCAGCAGCGGCAGGGGGAGGGGTCGTACTGAAGCTTTCTTT. This encodes CASSGRGRGRTEAFF.